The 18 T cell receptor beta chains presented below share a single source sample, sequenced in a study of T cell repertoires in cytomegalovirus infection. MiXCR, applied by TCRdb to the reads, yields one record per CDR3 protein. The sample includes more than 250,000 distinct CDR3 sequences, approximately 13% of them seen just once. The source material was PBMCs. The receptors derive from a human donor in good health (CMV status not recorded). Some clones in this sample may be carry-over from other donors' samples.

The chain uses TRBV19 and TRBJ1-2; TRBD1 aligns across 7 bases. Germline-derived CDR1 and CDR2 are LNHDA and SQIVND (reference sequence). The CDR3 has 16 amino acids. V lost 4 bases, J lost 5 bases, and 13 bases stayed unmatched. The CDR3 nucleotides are TGTGCCAGTAGTAAGGGGGACAGCCCCGGAGGATATGGCTACACCTTC. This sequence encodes CASSKGDSPGGYGYTF.

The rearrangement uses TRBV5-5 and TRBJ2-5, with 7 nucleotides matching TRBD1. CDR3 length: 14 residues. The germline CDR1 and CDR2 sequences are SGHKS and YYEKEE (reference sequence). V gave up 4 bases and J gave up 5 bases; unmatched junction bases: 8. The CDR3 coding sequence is TGTGCCAGCAGCCCTATGACAGGGAAGGAGACCCAGTACTTC. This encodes CASSPMTGKETQYF. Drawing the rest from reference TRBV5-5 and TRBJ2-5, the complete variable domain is DAGVTQSPTHLIKTRGQQVTLRCSPISGHKSVSWYQQVLGQGPQFIFQYYEKEERGRGNFPDRFSARQFPNYSSELNVNALLLGDSALYLCASSPMTGKETQYFGPGTRLLVL.

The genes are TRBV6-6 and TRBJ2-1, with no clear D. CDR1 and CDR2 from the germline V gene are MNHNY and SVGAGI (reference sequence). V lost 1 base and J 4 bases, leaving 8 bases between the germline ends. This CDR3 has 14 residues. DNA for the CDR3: TGTGCCAGCAGTTACTACGACGGATACAATGAGCAGTTCTTC. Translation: CASSYYDGYNEQFF.

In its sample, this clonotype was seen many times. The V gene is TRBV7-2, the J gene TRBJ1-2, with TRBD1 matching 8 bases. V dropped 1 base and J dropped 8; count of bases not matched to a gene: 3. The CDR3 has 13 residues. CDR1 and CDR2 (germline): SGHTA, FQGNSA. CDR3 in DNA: TGTGCCAGCAGCTTAGTGACAGGGGACGGCTACACCTTC. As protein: CASSLVTGDGYTF.

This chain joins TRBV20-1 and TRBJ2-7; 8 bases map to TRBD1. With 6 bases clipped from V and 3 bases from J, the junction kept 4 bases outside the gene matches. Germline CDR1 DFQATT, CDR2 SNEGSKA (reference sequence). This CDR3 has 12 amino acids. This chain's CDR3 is CSALDRDYEQYF. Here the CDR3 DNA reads TGCAGTGCCCTGGACAGGGACTACGAGCAGTACTTC.

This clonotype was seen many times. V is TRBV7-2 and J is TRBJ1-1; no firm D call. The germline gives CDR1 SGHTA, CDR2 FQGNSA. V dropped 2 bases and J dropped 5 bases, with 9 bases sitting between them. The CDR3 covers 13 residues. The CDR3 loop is CASSLKPGTEAFF. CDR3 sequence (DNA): TGTGCCAGCAGCTTAAAACCCGGTACTGAAGCTTTCTTT.

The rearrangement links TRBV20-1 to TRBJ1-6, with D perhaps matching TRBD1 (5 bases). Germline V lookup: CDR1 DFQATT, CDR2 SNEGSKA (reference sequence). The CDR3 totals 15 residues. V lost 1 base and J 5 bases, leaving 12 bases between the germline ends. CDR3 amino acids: CSARAAAGNNSPLHF. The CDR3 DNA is TGCAGTGCTAGAGCGGCGGCAGGGAATAATTCACCCCTCCACTTT.

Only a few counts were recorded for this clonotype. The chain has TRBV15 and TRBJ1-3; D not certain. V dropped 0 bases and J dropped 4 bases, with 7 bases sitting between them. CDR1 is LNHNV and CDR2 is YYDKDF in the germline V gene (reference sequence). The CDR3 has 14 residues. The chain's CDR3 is CATSRDLGGNTIYF. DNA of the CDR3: TGTGCCACCAGCAGAGATCTAGGAGGAAACACCATATATTTT.

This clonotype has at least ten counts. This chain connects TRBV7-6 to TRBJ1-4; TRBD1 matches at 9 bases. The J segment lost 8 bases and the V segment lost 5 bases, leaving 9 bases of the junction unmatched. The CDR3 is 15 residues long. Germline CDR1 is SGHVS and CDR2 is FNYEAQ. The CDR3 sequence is CASSLQGARNEKLFF. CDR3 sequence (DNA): TGTGCCAGCAGCCTACAGGGGGCGCGGAACGAAAAACTGTTTTTT.

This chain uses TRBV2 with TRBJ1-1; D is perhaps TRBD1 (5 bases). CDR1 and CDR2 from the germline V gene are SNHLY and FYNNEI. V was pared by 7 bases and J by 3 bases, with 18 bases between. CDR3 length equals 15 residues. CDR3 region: CASTRTLGEDTEAFF. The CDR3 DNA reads TGTGCCAGCACCAGAACGTTAGGGGAGGACACTGAAGCTTTCTTT.

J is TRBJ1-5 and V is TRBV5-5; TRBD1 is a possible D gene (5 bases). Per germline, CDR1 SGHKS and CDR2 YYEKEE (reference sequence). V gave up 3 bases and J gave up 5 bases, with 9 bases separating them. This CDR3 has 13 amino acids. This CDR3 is CASSSWGDQPQHF. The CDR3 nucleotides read TGTGCCAGCAGCTCCTGGGGGGATCAGCCCCAGCATTTT.

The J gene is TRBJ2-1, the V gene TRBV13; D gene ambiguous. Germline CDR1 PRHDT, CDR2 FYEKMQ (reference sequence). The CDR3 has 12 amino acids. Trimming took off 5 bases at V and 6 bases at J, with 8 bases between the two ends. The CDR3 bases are TGTGCCAGCAGCCCCATACCCAATGAGCAGTTCTTC. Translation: CASSPIPNEQFF.

CDR3 nucleotide sequence: TGTGCCAGCAGTTATAATTGGAACTACGAGCAGTACTTC. It specifies CASSYNWNYEQYF. The chain combines TRBV6-2 or TRBV6-3 with TRBJ2-7; no clear D. The ends were cut back, 3 bases at V and 3 bases at J, with 9 bases in the middle. Per germline, CDR1 MNHEY and CDR2 SVGEGT. The CDR3 covers 13 residues.

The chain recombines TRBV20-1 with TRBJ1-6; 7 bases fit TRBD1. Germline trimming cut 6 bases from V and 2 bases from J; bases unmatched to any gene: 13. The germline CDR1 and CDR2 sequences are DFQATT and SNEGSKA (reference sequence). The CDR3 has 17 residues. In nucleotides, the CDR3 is TGCAGTGCCACCAAAGAGGGGGACAGACCCTATAATTCACCCCTCCACTTT. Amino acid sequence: CSATKEGDRPYNSPLHF.

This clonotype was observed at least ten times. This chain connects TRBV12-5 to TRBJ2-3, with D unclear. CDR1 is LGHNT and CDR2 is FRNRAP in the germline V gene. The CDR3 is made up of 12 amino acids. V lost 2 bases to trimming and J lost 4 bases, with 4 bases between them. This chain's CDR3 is CASGLMADTQYF. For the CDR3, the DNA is TGTGCTAGTGGTTTGATGGCAGATACGCAGTATTTT.

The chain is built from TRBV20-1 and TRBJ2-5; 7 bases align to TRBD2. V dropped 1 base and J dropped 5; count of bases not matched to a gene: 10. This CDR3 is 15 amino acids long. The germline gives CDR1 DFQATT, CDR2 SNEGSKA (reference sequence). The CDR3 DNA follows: TGCAGTGCTAGAGTTACAGCGGGGTACGGGGAGACCCAGTACTTC. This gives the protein CSARVTAGYGETQYF.

CDR3 in amino acids: CASSLTSGSADTQYF. DNA of the CDR3: TGTGCCAGCAGCTTAACTAGCGGGAGCGCGGATACGCAGTATTTT. The chain combines TRBV7-9 with TRBJ2-3, with 11 bases that match TRBD2. The trim removed 2 bases at V and 6 bases at J, leaving 4 bases unmatched. Germline values: CDR1 SEHNR, CDR2 FQNEAQ (reference sequence). The CDR3 extends over 15 amino acids.

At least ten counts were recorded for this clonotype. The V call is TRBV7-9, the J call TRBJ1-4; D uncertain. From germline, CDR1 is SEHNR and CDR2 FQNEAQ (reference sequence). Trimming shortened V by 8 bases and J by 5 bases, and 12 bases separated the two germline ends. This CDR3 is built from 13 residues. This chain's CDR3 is CASAGSSNEKLFF. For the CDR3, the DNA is TGTGCCAGCGCCGGAAGTTCGAATGAAAAACTGTTTTTT.